This TCR beta chain derives from a study of PD-1 blockade in classical Hodgkin lymphoma. Clones were sequenced by immunoSEQ multiplex PCR, and TCRdb holds only the in-frame ones, with some missing. Of 50,000 to 75,000 clones listed, 70% to 90% are singletons. This CDR3 contains 17 residues. V was pared by 7 bases and J by 2 bases, with 19 bases between. Germline V gene lookup returns CDR1 SGHRS and CDR2 YFSETQ. Each patient's relapse followed autologous stem cell transplantation, and brentuximab vedotin exposure varied. This specimen consisted of peripheral blood mononuclear cells (PBMCs), obtained before the second cycle of nivolumab. The rearrangement links TRBV5-1 to TRBJ2-6, with D perhaps matching TRBD1 or TRBD2 (7 bases each). This TCR derives from a human donor with classical Hodgkin lymphoma. In nucleotides, the CDR3 is TGCGCCAGCCACTGGGGAGGGGGCGGAACTGGGGCCAACGTCCTGACTTTC. This encodes CASHWGGGGTGANVLTF.